The clone carrying this T cell receptor beta chain was counted between two and nine times. As yet, its antigen is unknown. Extracted from the samples, RNA was reverse transcribed into cDNA to serve as the sequencing template. Libraries were prepared by immunoSEQ multiplex PCR; TCRdb keeps only in-frame clonotypes and omits some of them. The repertoire holds about 180,000 clones, with approximately 55% as singletons. Deletions cut 7 bases from V and 2 bases from J, with 14 bases between. CDR3 length equals 13 residues. Germline values: CDR1 GTSNPN, CDR2 SVGIG (reference sequence). The data were obtained in a study of CD8+ T cells in alopecia areata. Broader study findings: Compared with mice, patients displayed less clear TCR sharing, possibly for HLA-related reasons.

Treatment: oral pan-JAK inhibitor, 5-10 mg twice daily. The genes are TRBV30 and TRBJ1-2, with D tentatively TRBD1 (5 bases). Sequencing used CD8+ T cells sorted from blood, obtained at week 24, from a patient treated with tofacitinib. This TCR derives from a human donor with alopecia areata. CDR3 nucleotide sequence: TGTGCCTTGACAGTCCCCGTCAACTATGGCTACACCTTC. It is translated as CALTVPVNYGYTF.